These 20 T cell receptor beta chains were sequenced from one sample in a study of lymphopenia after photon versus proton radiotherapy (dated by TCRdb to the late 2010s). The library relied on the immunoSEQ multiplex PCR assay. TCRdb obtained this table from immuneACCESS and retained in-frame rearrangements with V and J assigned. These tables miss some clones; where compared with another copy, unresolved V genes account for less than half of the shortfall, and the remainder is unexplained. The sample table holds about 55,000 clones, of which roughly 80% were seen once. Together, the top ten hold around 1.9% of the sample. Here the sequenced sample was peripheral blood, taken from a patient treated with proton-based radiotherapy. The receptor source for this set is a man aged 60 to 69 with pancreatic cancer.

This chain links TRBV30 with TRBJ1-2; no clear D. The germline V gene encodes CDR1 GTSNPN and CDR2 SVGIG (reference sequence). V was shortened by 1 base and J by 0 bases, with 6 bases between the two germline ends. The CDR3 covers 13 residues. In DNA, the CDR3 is TGTGCCTGGAGTGCCCAGGCTAACTATGGCTACACCTTC. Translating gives CAWSAQANYGYTF. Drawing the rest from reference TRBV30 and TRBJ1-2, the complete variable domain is SQTIHQWPATLVQPVGSPLSLECTVEGTSNPNLYWYRQAAGRGLQLLFYSVGIGQISSEVPQNLSASRPQDRQFILSSKKLLLSDSGFYLCAWSAQANYGYTFGSGTRLTVV.

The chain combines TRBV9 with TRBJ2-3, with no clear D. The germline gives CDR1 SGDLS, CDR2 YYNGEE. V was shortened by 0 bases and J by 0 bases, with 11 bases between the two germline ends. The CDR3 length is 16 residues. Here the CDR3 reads CASSVDGRSSTDTQYF. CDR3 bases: TGTGCCAGCAGCGTAGATGGTCGAAGTAGCACAGATACGCAGTATTTT.

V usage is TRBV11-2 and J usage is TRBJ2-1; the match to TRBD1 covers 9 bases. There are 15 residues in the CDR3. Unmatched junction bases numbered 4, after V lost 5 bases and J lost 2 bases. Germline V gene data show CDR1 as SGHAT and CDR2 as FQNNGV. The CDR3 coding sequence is TGTGCCAGCAGCACCGGGACAGGGACCTACAATGAGCAGTTCTTC. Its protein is CASSTGTGTYNEQFF.

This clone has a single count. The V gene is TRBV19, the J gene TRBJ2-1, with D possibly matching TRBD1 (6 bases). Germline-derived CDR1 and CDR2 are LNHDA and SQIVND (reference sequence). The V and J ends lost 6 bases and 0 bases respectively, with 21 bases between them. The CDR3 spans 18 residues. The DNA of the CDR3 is TGTGCCAGTAGCCAGACCGAGACAGGTTTTAGCTCCTACAATGAGCAGTTCTTC. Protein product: CASSQTETGFSSYNEQFF.

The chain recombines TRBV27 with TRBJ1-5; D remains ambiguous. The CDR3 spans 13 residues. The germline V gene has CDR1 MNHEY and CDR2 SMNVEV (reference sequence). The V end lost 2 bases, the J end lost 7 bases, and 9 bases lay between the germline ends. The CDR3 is CASSLMGIQPQHF. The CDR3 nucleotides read TGTGCCAGCAGTTTAATGGGGATCCAGCCCCAGCATTTT.

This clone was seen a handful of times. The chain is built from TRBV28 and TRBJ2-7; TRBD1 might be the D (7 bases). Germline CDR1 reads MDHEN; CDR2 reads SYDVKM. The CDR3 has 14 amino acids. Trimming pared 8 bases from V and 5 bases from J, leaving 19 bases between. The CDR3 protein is CASDSRRGHHEQYF. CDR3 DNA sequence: TGTGCCAGCGACTCGAGGAGGGGGCACCACGAGCAGTACTTC.

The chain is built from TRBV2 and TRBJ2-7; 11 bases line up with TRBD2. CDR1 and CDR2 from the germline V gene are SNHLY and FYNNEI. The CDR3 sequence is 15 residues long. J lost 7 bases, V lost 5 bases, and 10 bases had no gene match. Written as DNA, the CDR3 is TGTGCCAGCAGTCCCGGTAGCGGGAGGGCCGGGGAGCAGTACTTC. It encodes CASSPGSGRAGEQYF.

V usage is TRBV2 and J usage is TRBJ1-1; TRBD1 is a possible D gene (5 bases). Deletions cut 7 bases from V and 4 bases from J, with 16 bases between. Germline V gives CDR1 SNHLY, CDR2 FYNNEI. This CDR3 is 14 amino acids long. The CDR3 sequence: CASTVHRQGTEAFF. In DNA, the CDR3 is TGTGCCAGCACTGTACATAGGCAGGGCACTGAAGCTTTCTTT.

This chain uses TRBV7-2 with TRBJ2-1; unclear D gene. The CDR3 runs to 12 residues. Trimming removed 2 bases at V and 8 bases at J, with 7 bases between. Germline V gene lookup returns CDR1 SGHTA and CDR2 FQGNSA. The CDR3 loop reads CASSLTTDEQFF. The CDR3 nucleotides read TGTGCCAGCAGCTTAACGACGGATGAGCAGTTCTTC.

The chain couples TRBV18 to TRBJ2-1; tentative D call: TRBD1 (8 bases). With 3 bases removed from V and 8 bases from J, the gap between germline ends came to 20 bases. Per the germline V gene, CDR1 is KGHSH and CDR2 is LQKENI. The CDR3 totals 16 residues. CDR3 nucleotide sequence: TGTGCCAGCTCACCTCGGAGAGCACAGGGGGGGGATGAGCAGTTCTTC. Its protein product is CASSPRRAQGGDEQFF.

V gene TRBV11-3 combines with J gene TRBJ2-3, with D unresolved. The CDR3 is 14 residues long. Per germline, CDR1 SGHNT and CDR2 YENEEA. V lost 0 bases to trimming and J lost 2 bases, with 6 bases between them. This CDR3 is CASSLDGATDTQYF. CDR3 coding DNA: TGTGCCAGCAGCTTAGATGGCGCCACAGATACGCAGTATTTT.

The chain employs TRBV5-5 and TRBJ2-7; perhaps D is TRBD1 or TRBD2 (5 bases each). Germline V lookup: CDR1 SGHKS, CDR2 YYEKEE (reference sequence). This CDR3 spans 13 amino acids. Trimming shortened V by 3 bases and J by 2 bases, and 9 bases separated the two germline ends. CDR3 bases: TGTGCCAGCAGCTGGCAGGGAGCCTACGAGCAGTACTTC. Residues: CASSWQGAYEQYF.

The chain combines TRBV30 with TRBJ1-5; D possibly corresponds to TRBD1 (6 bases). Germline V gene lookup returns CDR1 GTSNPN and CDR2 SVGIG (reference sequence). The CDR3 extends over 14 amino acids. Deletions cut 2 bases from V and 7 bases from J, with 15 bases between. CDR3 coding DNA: TGTGCCTGGAGTTTAGGGGGGACGCGGCAGCCCCAGCATTTT. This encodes CAWSLGGTRQPQHF.

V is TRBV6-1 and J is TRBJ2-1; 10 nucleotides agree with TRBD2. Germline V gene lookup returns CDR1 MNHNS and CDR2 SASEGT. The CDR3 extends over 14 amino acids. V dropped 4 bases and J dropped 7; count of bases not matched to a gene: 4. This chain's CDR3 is CASSAGLAKNEQFF. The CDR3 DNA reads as TGTGCCAGCAGTGCGGGACTAGCGAAGAATGAGCAGTTCTTC.

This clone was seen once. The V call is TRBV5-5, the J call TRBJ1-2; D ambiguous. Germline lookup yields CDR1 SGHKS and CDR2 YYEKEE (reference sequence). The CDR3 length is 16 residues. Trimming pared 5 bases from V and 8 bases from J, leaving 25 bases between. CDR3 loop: CASRLLSSGTQYGYTF. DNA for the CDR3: TGTGCCAGCAGATTACTGAGTTCGGGAACCCAGTACGGCTACACCTTC.

The chain's CDR3 is CATSRVRETQYF. CDR3 nucleotides: TGTGCCACCAGCAGAGTAAGGGAGACCCAGTACTTC. This chain connects TRBV15 to TRBJ2-5; D not resolved. CDR1 LNHNV and CDR2 YYDKDF come from the germline V gene (reference sequence). The CDR3 covers 12 residues. V lost 1 base, J lost 5 bases, and 5 bases lay in between.

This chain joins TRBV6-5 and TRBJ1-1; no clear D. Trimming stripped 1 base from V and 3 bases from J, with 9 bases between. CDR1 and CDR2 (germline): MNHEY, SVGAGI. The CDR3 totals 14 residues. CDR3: CASSYLGTDTEAFF. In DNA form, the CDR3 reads TGTGCCAGCAGTTACTTAGGCACGGACACTGAAGCTTTCTTT.

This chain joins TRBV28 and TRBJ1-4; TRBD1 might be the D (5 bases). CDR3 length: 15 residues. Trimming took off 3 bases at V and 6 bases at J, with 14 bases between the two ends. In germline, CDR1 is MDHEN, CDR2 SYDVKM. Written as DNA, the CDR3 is TGTGCCAGCAGTTTTAAGAGCTCGGGGGATGAAAAACTGTTTTTT. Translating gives CASSFKSSGDEKLFF.

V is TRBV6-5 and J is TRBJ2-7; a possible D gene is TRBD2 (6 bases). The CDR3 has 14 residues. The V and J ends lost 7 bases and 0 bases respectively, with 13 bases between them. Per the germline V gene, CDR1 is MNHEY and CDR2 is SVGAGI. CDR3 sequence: CASTGEDGSYEQYF. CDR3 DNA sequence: TGTGCCAGCACGGGGGAGGACGGCTCCTACGAGCAGTACTTC.

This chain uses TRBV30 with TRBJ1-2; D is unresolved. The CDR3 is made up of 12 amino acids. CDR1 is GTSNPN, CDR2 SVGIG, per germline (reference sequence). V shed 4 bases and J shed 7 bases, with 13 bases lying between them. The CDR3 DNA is TGTGCCTGGACCCATACGGGTGGTGGCTACACCTTC. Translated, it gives CAWTHTGGGYTF. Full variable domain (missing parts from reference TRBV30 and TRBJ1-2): SQTIHQWPATLVQPVGSPLSLECTVEGTSNPNLYWYRQAAGRGLQLLFYSVGIGQISSEVPQNLSASRPQDRQFILSSKKLLLSDSGFYLCAWTHTGGGYTFGSGTRLTVV.